Sequencing of this TCR beta chain was carried out in a study of shared clonotypes between healthy human individuals. Looking at the study overall: Each donor had three CD4 naive, three CD4 memory, two CD8 naive and one CD8 memory plate.

The study's findings and limits: Relative to memory subsets, naive subsets generally showed larger estimated richness. When naive CD4 clonotypes were compared across a few donors, roughly 4.9% were shared.

Trimming stripped 2 bases from V and 4 bases from J, with 14 bases between. The CDR3 extends over 15 amino acids. Germline V gene data show CDR1 as LNHNV and CDR2 as YYDKDF (reference sequence). The sorted-subset replicate PCRs were given 150 to 250 ng DNA, which is around 29,000 T cell genomes. Libraries were prepared by immunoSEQ multiplex PCR; TCRdb keeps only in-frame clonotypes and omits some of them. The sample has roughly 1 million clones, around 75% seen once. In the case of this clone: No antigen is known for it.

This receptor was taken from a man aged 18 to 29 in good health. The source material was memory CD4+ T cells sorted from blood. This sample's subset: CD45RA-negative fraction. The rearrangement uses TRBV15 and TRBJ2-5; D gene ambiguous. CDR3 nucleotides: TGTGCCACCAGCAGACCCTGGCGCGACGGAGAGACCCAGTACTTC. This gives the protein CATSRPWRDGETQYF.